This T cell receptor beta chain was found in a study of blood T cell repertoires in COVID-19. Study-wide context: Acute and convalescent COVID-19 samples came from the United States, Italy and Spain. The analysed material was cDNA or gDNA that came from T cells, B-cell-depleted T cells, or PBMCs.

Methods used by the authors: For nucleated cells, counts were estimated from reference gene primer amplification. The assay was immunoSEQ multiplex PCR, and TCRdb's table has in-frame clones only and misses some. Clone size and V and J calls were adopted from that table, with D and trimming inferred from the DNA. The sample contains roughly 180,000 clones, 76% of which appear only once. Germline values: CDR1 MNHEY, CDR2 SVGAGI. This CDR3 comprises 15 residues. Trimming removed 0 bases at V and 0 bases at J, with 8 bases between. The TCR sequence derives from a woman aged 50 to 60 with active or convalescent COVID-19. This chain links TRBV6-5 with TRBJ2-5; possibly TRBD2 for D (6 bases). Source material: peripheral blood. The CDR3 loop is CASSYSWGDQETQYF. Here the CDR3 DNA reads TGTGCCAGCAGTTACTCGTGGGGGGACCAAGAGACCCAGTACTTC.